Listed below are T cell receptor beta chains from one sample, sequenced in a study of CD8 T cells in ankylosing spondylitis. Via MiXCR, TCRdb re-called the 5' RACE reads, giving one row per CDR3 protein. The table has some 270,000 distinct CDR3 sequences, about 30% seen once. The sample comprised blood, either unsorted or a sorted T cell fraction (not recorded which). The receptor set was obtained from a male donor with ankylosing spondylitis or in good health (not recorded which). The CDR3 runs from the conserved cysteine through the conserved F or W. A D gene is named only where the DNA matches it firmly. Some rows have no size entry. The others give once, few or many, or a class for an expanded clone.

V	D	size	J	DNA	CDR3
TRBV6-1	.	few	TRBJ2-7	TGTGCCAGCAGGGCACGAGATAACTACGAAGAGCAGTACTTC	CASRARDNYEEQYF
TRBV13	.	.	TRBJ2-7	TGTGCCAGCAGCTCCACAGGTCGGGCAGAAGATTACGAGCAGTACTTC	CASSSTGRAEDYEQYF
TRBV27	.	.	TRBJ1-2	TGTGCCAGCACCACACGGGGCGGGAACTATGGCTACACCTTC	CASTTRGGNYGYTF
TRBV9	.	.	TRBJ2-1	TGTGCCAGCAGCGTTGACGGGGGGCTCTACAATGAGCAGTTCTTC	CASSVDGGLYNEQFF
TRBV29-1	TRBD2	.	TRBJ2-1	TGCAGCGTTGGAGCTAGCGGGGGGGCCAATGAGCAGTTCTTC	CSVGASGGANEQFF
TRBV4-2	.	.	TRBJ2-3	TGTGCCAGCAGCCAAGAGTCAGGGCAAACAGATACGCAGTATTTT	CASSQESGQTDTQYF
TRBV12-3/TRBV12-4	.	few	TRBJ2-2	TGTGCCAGCAGTTTATCCGGAGGGACCGGGGAGCTGTTTTTT	CASSLSGGTGELFF
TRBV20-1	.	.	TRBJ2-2	TGCAGTGCCACAGGGCCCGGGGAGCTGTTTTTT	CSATGPGELFF
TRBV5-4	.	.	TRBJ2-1	TGTGCCAGCAGCGACCTGGGACTGATCAATGAGCAGTTCTTC	CASSDLGLINEQFF
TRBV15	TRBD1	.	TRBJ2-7	TGTGCCACCAGGAACACAGGGACAGTCAACTACGAGCAGTACTTC	CATRNTGTVNYEQYF
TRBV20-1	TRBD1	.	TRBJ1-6	TGCAGTGCACCCGACAGGGGCGATTCACCCCTCCACTTT	CSAPDRGDSPLHF
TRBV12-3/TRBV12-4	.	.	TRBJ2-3	TGTGCCAGCAGTTTGGCGGGGGCAACAGATACGCAGTATTTT	CASSLAGATDTQYF
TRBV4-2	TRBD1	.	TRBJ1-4	TGTGCCAGCAGCCAGACCGGGACAGGGGGAGGAGTCGAAAAACTGTTTTTT	CASSQTGTGGGVEKLFF
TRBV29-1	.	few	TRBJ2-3	TGCAGCACCGACTATTTCACAGATACGCAGTATTTT	CSTDYFTDTQYF
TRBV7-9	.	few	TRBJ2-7	TGTGCCAGCAGCTATGAATACGAGCAGTACTTC	CASSYEYEQYF
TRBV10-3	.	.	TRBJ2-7	TGTGCCATCAGTGAGCCGGGACGCTACGAGCAGTACTTC	CAISEPGRYEQYF
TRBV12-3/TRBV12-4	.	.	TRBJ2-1	TGTGCCAGCAGTCCAAGGAAAGAGCAGTTCTTC	CASSPRKEQFF
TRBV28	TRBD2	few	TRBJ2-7	TGTGCCAGCCGACCAACCCATGGCGGGGGGGCCGGTGAGCAGTACTTC	CASRPTHGGGAGEQYF
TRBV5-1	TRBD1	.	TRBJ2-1	TGCGCCAGCAGCTCAAGGACAGGGGACAATGAGCAGTTCTTC	CASSSRTGDNEQFF
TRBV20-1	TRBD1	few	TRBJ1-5	TGCAGTGCTTCGACAGGGCGGGGTAATCAGCCCCAGCATTTT	CSASTGRGNQPQHF
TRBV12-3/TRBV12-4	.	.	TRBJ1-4	TGTGCCAGCACCCTAAGGGGGTCGGGGGAAAAACTGTTTTTT	CASTLRGSGEKLFF
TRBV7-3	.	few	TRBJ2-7	TGTGCCAGCAGCCTAACAGTGGGCCACGAGCAGTACTTC	CASSLTVGHEQYF
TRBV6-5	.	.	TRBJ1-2	TGTGCCAGCAGTTACCGGATCGAGGCGGGGAACTATGGCTACACCTTC	CASSYRIEAGNYGYTF
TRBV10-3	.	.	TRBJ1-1	TGTGCCATCAGTGAGGCAGGGCCGAACACTGAAGCTTTCTTT	CAISEAGPNTEAFF
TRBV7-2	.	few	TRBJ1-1	TGTGCCAGCAGCCCAGACGGACTGGGGAACACTGAAGCTTTCTTT	CASSPDGLGNTEAFF
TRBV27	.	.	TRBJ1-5	TGTGCCAGCGACAGCCAACGCAATCAGCCCCAGCATTTT	CASDSQRNQPQHF
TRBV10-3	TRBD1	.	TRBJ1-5	TGTGCCATCAGGCCGACAGGGAACGGGCCCCAGCATTTT	CAIRPTGNGPQHF
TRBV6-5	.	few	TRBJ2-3	TGTGCCAGCAGTGACTCCGGGGGACACACAGATACGCAGTATTTT	CASSDSGGHTDTQYF
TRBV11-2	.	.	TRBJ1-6	TGTGCCAGCAGCCTCGGGGGTGCCCGGTATAATTCACCCCTCCACTTT	CASSLGGARYNSPLHF
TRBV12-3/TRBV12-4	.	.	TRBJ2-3	TGTGCCAGCAGTCCCAGCAGGGCCACAGATACGCAGTATTTT	CASSPSRATDTQYF
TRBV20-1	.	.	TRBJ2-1	TGCAGTGCTAGAACAGGAAGAGGTATGGCCAATGAGCAGTTCTTC	CSARTGRGMANEQFF
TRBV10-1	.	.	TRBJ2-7	TGCGCCAGCAGTGAGGCTTTGGCAGGGGACCCCTACGAGCAGTACTTC	CASSEALAGDPYEQYF
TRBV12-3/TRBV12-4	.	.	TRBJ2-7	TGTGCCAGCAGTTTGGAGGGACCTCTCGAGCAGTACTTC	CASSLEGPLEQYF
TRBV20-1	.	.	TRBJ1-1	TGCAGTGGGAGTGACCCTGTTCTTCGGCCGGTGAACACTGAAGCTTTCTTT	CSGSDPVLRPVNTEAFF
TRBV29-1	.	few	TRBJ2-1	TGCAGCGTTGTTTCTGTGAACCACAATGAGCAGTTCTTC	CSVVSVNHNEQFF
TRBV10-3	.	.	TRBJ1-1	TGTGCCATCAGTGAGGGTGGGGACCCTGAAGCTTTCTTT	CAISEGGDPEAFF
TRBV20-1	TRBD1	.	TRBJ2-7	TGCAGCCGATACAGGGGGCTCGCTGACAACGAGCAGTACTTC	CSRYRGLADNEQYF
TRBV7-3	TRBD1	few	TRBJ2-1	TGTGCCAGCAGCCTCGAGACAGGGTCTGAGCAGTTCTTC	CASSLETGSEQFF
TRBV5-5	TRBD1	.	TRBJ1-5	TGTGCCAGCAGCCCTGGACAGGGGGTCTCTCTTATTCAGCCCCAGCATTTT	CASSPGQGVSLIQPQHF
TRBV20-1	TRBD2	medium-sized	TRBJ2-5	TGCAGTGCTAGCCGGACTAGCGGGGGCCAAGAGACCCAGTACTTC	CSASRTSGGQETQYF
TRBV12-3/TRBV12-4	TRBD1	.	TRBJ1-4	TGTGCCAGCAGTCCGGGACAGGGAAATGAAAAACTGTTTTTT	CASSPGQGNEKLFF
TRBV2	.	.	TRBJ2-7	TGTGCCAGCAGTGACCCACAGGTGGCGGCCTACGAGCAGTACTTC	CASSDPQVAAYEQYF
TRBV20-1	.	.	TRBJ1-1	TGCAGTGCTAGAGATCCGACGGGGGTCACTGAAGCTTTCTTT	CSARDPTGVTEAFF
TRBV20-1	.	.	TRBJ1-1	TGCAGTGCTTTTGGACAGAAGAACACTGAAGCTTTCTTT	CSAFGQKNTEAFF
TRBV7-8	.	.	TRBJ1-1	TGTGCCAGCAGCTTTTTGTTAGGGAACACTGAAGCTTTCTTT	CASSFLLGNTEAFF
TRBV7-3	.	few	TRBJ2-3	TGTGCCAGCAGCCCCAAGACTGGGGGGACAGATACGCAGTATTTT	CASSPKTGGTDTQYF
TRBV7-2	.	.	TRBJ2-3	TGTGCCAGCAGACCCACTAGGAGCACAGATACGCAGTATTTT	CASRPTRSTDTQYF
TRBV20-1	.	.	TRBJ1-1	TGCAGTGCTAGAGATAGGCTGGGAGCTTTCTTT	CSARDRLGAFF
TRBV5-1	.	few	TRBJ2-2	TGCGCCAGCAGCCCACAGGGCCTCCGCAACACCGGGGAGCTGTTTTTT	CASSPQGLRNTGELFF
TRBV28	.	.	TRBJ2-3	TGTGCCACTGCTTTGGGGTTCACAGATACGCAGTATTTT	CATALGFTDTQYF